Listed below are T cell receptor beta chains from one sample, sequenced in a study of molecular identifiers for immune sequencing clone quantification. Using its own MiXCR run on the PCR reads, TCRdb lists one record per CDR3 protein. The top ten clones hold 0.7% to 0.9% of a sample with approximately 500,000 distinct CDR3 sequences, about 25% of them seen once. Input material: naive CD8+ T cells from blood, with Jurkat cell RNA spiked in. The source of these receptors is a human donor in good health. Some libraries in this study had Jurkat cell RNA spiked in. Each CDR3 is given with its conserved first and last residue.

V gene	J gene	CDR3 protein
TRBV19	TRBJ2-7	CASGLVYEQYF
TRBV27	TRBJ1-1	CASSAGARSTEAFF
TRBV5-6	TRBJ2-1	CASSSASGGEDEQFF
TRBV5-6	TRBJ2-1	CASSPMTDNEQFF
TRBV5-6	TRBJ2-7	CASSHQNAYEQYF
TRBV13	TRBJ1-1	CASSGGNSPNTEAFF
TRBV30	TRBJ1-1	CAWSRTGNTEAFF
TRBV28	TRBJ2-5	CASSTHLEETQYF
TRBV5-4	TRBJ2-3	CASSLIGTVTDTQYF
TRBV4-2	TRBJ2-7	CASSQFGGGPYEQYF
TRBV5-1	TRBJ2-5	CASSRRTGEETQYF
TRBV20-1	TRBJ2-3	CSARDGDSSTDTQYF
TRBV7-9	TRBJ2-7	CASSQAGTPSSYEQYF
TRBV4-3	TRBJ2-3	CASSPMGRGGGTQYF
TRBV9	TRBJ2-7	CASNPTKTKPKQYF
TRBV7-9	TRBJ1-1	CASRSPKNTEAFF
TRBV27	TRBJ2-5	CASNPGPTGRTQETQYF
TRBV6-2/TRBV6-3	TRBJ2-5	CASSVSETQYF
TRBV10-2	TRBJ1-2	CASSESWGLYYGYTF
TRBV5-6	TRBJ2-5	CASSWDRTKETQYF
TRBV7-9	TRBJ2-7	CASSPQAWDGEQYF
TRBV5-6	TRBJ1-1	CASSGDLNTEAFF
TRBV4-3	TRBJ2-7	CASSPDRRGSYEQYF
TRBV6-5	TRBJ2-5	CASSRTGSGRETQYF
TRBV15	TRBJ2-7	CATSRDAGGEYEQYF
TRBV29-1	TRBJ2-5	CSAFSYQETQYF
TRBV6-5	TRBJ2-7	CASSMDRGPYEQYF
TRBV20-1	TRBJ2-2	CSAREVGVLFGELFF
TRBV30	TRBJ2-7	CAWSEGGYEQYF
TRBV4-3	TRBJ2-3	CASSQDSRGVDTQYF
TRBV12-3/TRBV12-4	TRBJ1-2	CASSLSFGQAPLMNYGYTF
TRBV6-5	TRBJ2-7	CASSHGGLVGEQYF
TRBV5-1	TRBJ2-3	CASSAGTSGDPSTDTQYF
TRBV2	TRBJ2-7	CASSGRTTHERYF
TRBV7-9	TRBJ1-4	CAGLGQANEKLFF
TRBV27	TRBJ1-2	CASSLSRLDGYTF
TRBV19	TRBJ2-3	CASSNWGSSDTQYF
TRBV20-1	TRBJ1-1	CSARDGTGGGTEAFF
TRBV7-9	TRBJ1-2	CASSSLRGATGYNYGYTF
TRBV19	TRBJ1-5	CASHIGNQPQHF
TRBV5-1	TRBJ2-5	CASSCDWETQYF
TRBV12-3/TRBV12-4	TRBJ1-2	CASSLMGPYGYTF
TRBV5-1	TRBJ1-1	CASSYNNRDTEAFF
TRBV20-1	TRBJ2-7	CSAGDGNSYEQYF
TRBV19	TRBJ1-5	CAGSNPDRGGNQPQHF
TRBV20-1	TRBJ2-7	CSAKLGLANEQYF
TRBV25-1	TRBJ1-1	CASSEWGTENTEAFF
TRBV28	TRBJ2-7	CASSLVGNSYEQYF